A single T cell receptor (beta chain) is shown here with its context. Its matching antigen is unknown. The CDR3 has 15 amino acids. Trimming stripped 1 base from V and 6 bases from J, with 13 bases between. Germline V CDR1 and CDR2: MGHRA, YSYEKL. These data come from a study of cytomegalovirus exposure and HLA in healthy donors. The overall study: HLA-typed donors were the source of approximately 85 million unique TCRs, which an early data release held. Overall study results and limits: Immune exposure data for these donors was limited to CMV serostatus. An Asian-associated ancestry cluster reportedly showed fewer N-insertions than the approximately 690-donor mean in a later analysis.

All donors participated as healthy donors of bone marrow. Vbeta (60) and Jbeta (13) primers were used in the PCR. Here immunoSEQ multiplex PCR was the method, and the copy in TCRdb shows in-frame clones only, minus some. The sample has 85,000 to 120,000 clones, nearly 65% seen once; the top ten hold approximately 4.8%. This TCR derives from a human donor in good health. The sequencing input was PBMCs. The V call is TRBV4-1, the J call TRBJ1-5, with a tentative D call TRBD1 (5 bases). The CDR3 DNA reads as TGCGCCAGCAGCCAAGTTGTGGGGGGAGCTCAGCCCCAGCATTTT. Residues: CASSQVVGGAQPQHF.